The TCR beta chain under discussion was sequenced for a study of neurological immune-mediated disorders. The germline CDR1 and CDR2 sequences are DFQATT and SNEGSKA (reference sequence). The CDR3 is 17 amino acids. V gave up 0 bases and J gave up 3 bases, with 20 bases separating them. A single record per CDR3 protein comes from TCRdb applying MiXCR to the 5' RACE reads. The sample contains roughly 71,000 distinct CDR3 sequences, roughly 3.9% of which appear only once. There are many counts of this clonotype. The sequenced sample consisted of PBMCs. The J gene is TRBJ1-2, the V gene TRBV20-1; D is unclear. This TCR derives from a man aged 30 to 39 with multiple sclerosis. In DNA, the CDR3 is TGCAGTGCTAGAGATGTGGACTTACGGGGTGGAGACTATGGCTACACCTTC. Translating gives CSARDVDLRGGDYGYTF.